This TCR beta chain was documented in a study of Graves' ophthalmopathy and Graves' hyperthyroidism. Germline V gene data show CDR1 as SEHNR and CDR2 as FQNEAQ (reference sequence). The V and J ends lost 1 base and 0 bases respectively, with 10 bases between them. The CDR3 has 15 amino acids. The study amplified TCR beta CDR3 regions using RNA transcripts. The workflow started with a first-round RT-PCR run with HTBI primers and then moved on to a second-round multiplex PCR. TCRdb processed the multiplex PCR reads anew with MiXCR; each CDR3 protein has one entry. This table holds a few hundred thousand distinct CDR3 sequences, 35% to 45% found once.

The source material was peripheral blood or thyroid tissue (not recorded which). This receptor was identified in an adult man with Graves' hyperthyroidism. The rearrangement uses TRBV7-9 and TRBJ2-7; maybe TRBD2 (7 bases). Here the CDR3 reads CASSLEGGDSYEQYF. The CDR3 DNA reads TGTGCCAGCAGCTTAGAAGGGGGGGACTCCTACGAGCAGTACTTC.